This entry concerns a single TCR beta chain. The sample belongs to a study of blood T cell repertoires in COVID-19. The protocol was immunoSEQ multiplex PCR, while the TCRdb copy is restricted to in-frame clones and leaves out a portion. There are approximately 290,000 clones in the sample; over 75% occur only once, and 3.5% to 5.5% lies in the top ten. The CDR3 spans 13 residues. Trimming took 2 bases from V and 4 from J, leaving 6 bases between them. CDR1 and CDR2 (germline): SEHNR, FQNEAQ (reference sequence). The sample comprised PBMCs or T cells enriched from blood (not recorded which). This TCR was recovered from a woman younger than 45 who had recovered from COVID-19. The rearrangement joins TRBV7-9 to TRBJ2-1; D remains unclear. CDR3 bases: TGTGCCAGCAGCTTATCACTTTACAATGAGCAGTTCTTC. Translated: CASSLSLYNEQFF.